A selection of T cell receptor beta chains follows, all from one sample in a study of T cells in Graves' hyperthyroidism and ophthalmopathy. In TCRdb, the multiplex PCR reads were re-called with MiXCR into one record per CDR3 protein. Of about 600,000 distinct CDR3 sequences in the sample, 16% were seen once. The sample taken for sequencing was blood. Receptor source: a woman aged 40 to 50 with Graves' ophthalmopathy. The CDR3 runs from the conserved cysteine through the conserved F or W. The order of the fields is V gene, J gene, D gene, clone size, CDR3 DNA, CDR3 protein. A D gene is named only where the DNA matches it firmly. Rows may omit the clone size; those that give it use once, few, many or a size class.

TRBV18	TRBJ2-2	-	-	TGTGCCAGCTCACCACGGGACGTGAACACCGGGGAGCTGTTTTTT	CASSPRDVNTGELFF
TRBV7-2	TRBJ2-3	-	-	TGTGCCAGCAGCTTGGGTATAATAGCGGGCACAGATACGCAGTATTTT	CASSLGIIAGTDTQYF
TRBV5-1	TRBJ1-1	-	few	TGCGCCAGCAGCTCGGCCTGGGGGGGTCTGACTGAAGCTTTCTTT	CASSSAWGGLTEAFF
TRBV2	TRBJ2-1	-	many	TGTGCCAGCAGTGATCGGAGGCACCGATCCTACAATGAGCAGTTCTTC	CASSDRRHRSYNEQFF
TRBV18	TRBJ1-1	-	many	TGTGCCAGCTCTGAAGGGGGGAACACTGAAGCTTTCTTT	CASSEGGNTEAFF
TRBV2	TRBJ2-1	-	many	TGTGCCAGGAAGCGGCGGGGGCGCAATGAGCAGTTCTTC	CARKRRGRNEQFF
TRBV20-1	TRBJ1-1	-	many	TGCAGTGCTAGAGATTTGGACAGCAAGTATATGAACACTGAAGCTTTCTTT	CSARDLDSKYMNTEAFF
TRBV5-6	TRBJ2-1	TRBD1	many	TGTGCCAGCAGCTTGCTAGGCGGAGACAGGGTAAACGAGGAGCAGTTCTTC	CASSLLGGDRVNEEQFF
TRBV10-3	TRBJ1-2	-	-	TGTGCCATCAGTGATCCCGACAGCTATGGCTACACCTTC	CAISDPDSYGYTF
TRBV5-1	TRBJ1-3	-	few	TGCGCCAGCAGCTTGGTTGGGGACTCTGGAAACACCATATATTTT	CASSLVGDSGNTIYF
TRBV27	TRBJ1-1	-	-	TGTGCCAGCAGTAGGTACATAAACACTGAAGCTTTCTTT	CASSRYINTEAFF
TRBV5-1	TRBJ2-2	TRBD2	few	TGCGTCAGCAGCTTGTATAGCGGGAGGTCCGGGGAGCTGTTTTTT	CVSSLYSGRSGELFF
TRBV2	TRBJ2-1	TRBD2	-	TGTGCCAGCAGTGAGTCCTCCCTGACTAGCGGCCCAAAAAGGCGTCATGAGCAGCTCTTC	CASSESSLTSGPKRRHEQLF
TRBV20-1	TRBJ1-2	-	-	TGCAGTGCTAGTATCCAGGCCAGCTATGGCTACACCTTC	CSASIQASYGYTF
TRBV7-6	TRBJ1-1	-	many	TGTGCCAGCAGCCCTACCCCGAGAGATATGAACACTGAAGCTTTCTTT	CASSPTPRDMNTEAFF